This T cell receptor beta chain was found in a study of cytomegalovirus exposure and HLA in healthy donors. General study results and limits: There were a few CMV-associated chains whose specificity for CMV antigens was confirmed in vitro.

CDR3 length: 16 residues. Germline V CDR1 and CDR2: LGHNA, YNFKEQ. J was trimmed by 9 bases and V by 4 bases; bases with no gene match: 12. Sequencing used immunoSEQ multiplex PCR; TCRdb keeps in-frame clones, though not all of them. The data show more than 85,000 clones, more than 70% seen once. Comment on this clone: Antigen: not known.

Sequenced input: PBMCs. The TCR sequence derives from a young woman in good health and CMV-seronegative. The gene calls are TRBV4-2 and TRBJ2-1; 10 bases map to TRBD2. Here the CDR3 reads CASSPERPSGGAEQFF. The CDR3 nucleotides read TGTGCCAGCAGCCCCGAGAGGCCTAGCGGGGGTGCTGAGCAGTTCTTC.